This T cell receptor (beta chain) was sequenced during a study of T cells in Graves' hyperthyroidism and ophthalmopathy. This clonotype was seen many times. Researchers took RNA transcripts and amplified the TCR beta CDR3 regions from them. The TCR CDR3 first-round RT-PCR relied on the HTBI primer set. MiXCR, applied by TCRdb to the multiplex PCR reads, yields one record per CDR3 protein. The sample has some 800,000 distinct CDR3 sequences, 38% seen once; the top ten hold about 8.9%. This CDR3 has 13 amino acids. CDR1 SGHTA and CDR2 FQGNSA come from the germline V gene. V dropped 5 bases and J dropped 6 bases, with 11 bases sitting between them.

This chain connects TRBV7-2 to TRBJ1-5; weak D call: TRBD1 (5 bases). The sequenced sample consisted of blood. The receptor was derived from a man aged 18 to 29 with Graves' hyperthyroidism. This CDR3 reads CASSVQVSQPQHF. The CDR3 DNA sequence: TGTGCCAGCAGCGTACAGGTGTCTCAGCCCCAGCATTTT.